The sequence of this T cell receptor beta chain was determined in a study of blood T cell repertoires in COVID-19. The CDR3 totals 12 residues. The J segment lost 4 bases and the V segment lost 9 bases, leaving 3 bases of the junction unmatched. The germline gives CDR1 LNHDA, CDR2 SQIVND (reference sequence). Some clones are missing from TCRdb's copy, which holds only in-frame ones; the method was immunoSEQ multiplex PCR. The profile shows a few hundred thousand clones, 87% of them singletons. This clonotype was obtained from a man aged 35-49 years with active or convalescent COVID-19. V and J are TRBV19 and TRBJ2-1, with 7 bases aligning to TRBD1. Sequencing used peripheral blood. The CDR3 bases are TGTGCCAGCCGGGACAGATACAATGAGCAGTTCTTC. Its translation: CASRDRYNEQFF. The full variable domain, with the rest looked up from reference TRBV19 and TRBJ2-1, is DGGITQSPKYLFRKEGQNVTLSCEQNLNHDAMYWYRQDPGQGLRLIYYSQIVNDFQKGDIAEGYSVSREKKESFPLTVTSAQKNPTAFYLCASRDRYNEQFFGPGTRLTVL.